This TCR beta chain is drawn from a study of identical twins. TCRdb re-analysed the 5' RACE reads in MiXCR, keeping a single row per CDR3 protein. The table lists 460,000 or so distinct CDR3 sequences, 14% of them singletons, with about 0.53% in the top ten. Overall study findings and caveats: Cross-sectional statistical analysis, not tracking of the same donors, underpinned the conclusions. Where beta out-of-frame sequences were concerned, excess twin sharing was weaker. When twins shared out-of-frame alpha sequences, those sequences had excess low generation probability.

This clonotype has only one observation. Its antigen is not identified. Germline V gene lookup returns CDR1 SGHTA and CDR2 FQGNSA. Trimming left V 5 bases short and J 3 bases short, with 20 bases between. The CDR3 length is 16 residues. The same data also went into a second study, on yellow fever vaccine responses in identical twins. From that report: Reportedly, twins showed a vaccine T cell response that looked partly convergent and partly personalized.

The sequence was collected from a young woman in good health. The V and J genes are TRBV7-2 and TRBJ2-7; D gene uncertain. Source material: CD4+ T cells sorted from blood. The CDR3 sequence is CASSDPIRRNFYEQYF. CDR3 in DNA: TGTGCCAGCAGCGATCCGATAAGGCGGAACTTCTACGAGCAGTACTTC.